Shown below are 23 T cell receptor beta chains from a single sample sequenced in a study of PD-L1 blockade in urothelial cancer. Only in-frame clones appear in the TCRdb table, and some are missing; sequencing was by immunoSEQ multiplex PCR. The data hold around 57,000 clones, with roughly four fifths observed a single time. Time point indicated: pretreatment peripheral blood. The sample consisted of PBMCs, taken around atezolizumab (anti-PD-L1) treatment. Receptors were obtained from a man in his 70s with urothelial cancer.

In its sample, this clone was seen once. The chain carries TRBV6-5 and TRBJ1-2; TRBD1 matches 11 bases. Germline values: CDR1 MNHEY, CDR2 SVGAGI. The junction had 3 bases not matched to a gene; V was cut back by 5 bases and J by 7 bases. The CDR3 spans 13 residues. Here the CDR3 reads CASSPGTGGGYTF. DNA of the CDR3: TGTGCCAGCAGTCCCGGGACAGGGGGTGGCTACACCTTC.

The chain has TRBV7-7 and TRBJ2-2, with TRBD2 identical over 8 bases. The J segment lost 1 base and the V segment lost 7 bases, leaving 2 bases of the junction unmatched. The CDR3 length is 14 residues. Per germline, CDR1 SSHAT and CDR2 FNYEAQ (reference sequence). CDR3 nucleotides: TGTGCCAGCAAAGCGGGAGAGAACACCGGGGAGCTGTTTTTT. This codes for CASKAGENTGELFF.

The sample holds one count of this clone. The rearrangement links TRBV5-4 to TRBJ2-7; D perhaps matches TRBD1 (5 bases). The V end lost 0 bases, the J end lost 6 bases, and 13 bases lay between the germline ends. CDR3 length: 14 residues. The germline gives CDR1 SGHNT, CDR2 YYREEE (reference sequence). The CDR3 DNA follows: TGTGCCAGCAGCTTGGAGAGTCAGGGTGGCGAGCAGTACTTC. Protein: CASSLESQGGEQYF.

This clone was observed a single time. The chain is built from TRBV6-1 and TRBJ1-2; D not resolved. The CDR3 loop spans 12 amino acids. CDR1 and CDR2 from the germline V gene are MNHNS and SASEGT. V was pared by 7 bases and J by 3 bases, with 9 bases between. The CDR3 loop is CASISTDYGYTF. The CDR3 DNA is TGTGCCAGCATTAGTACCGACTATGGCTACACCTTC.

This clone has just one count. This rearrangement joins TRBV4-3 to TRBJ1-1; TRBD1 might be the D (6 bases). With 1 base removed from V and 3 bases from J, the gap between germline ends came to 15 bases. Germline V gene lookup returns CDR1 LGHNA and CDR2 YSLEER. The length of the CDR3 is 16 residues. CDR3 sequence reads: CASSQGDKLPHTEAFF. The CDR3 DNA reads as TGCGCCAGCAGCCAAGGGGACAAATTGCCGCACACTGAAGCTTTCTTT.

The chain uses TRBV5-5 and TRBJ2-6, with 7 bases that match TRBD1. CDR1 and CDR2 (germline): SGHKS, YYEKEE (reference sequence). The J segment lost 0 bases and the V segment lost 1 base, leaving 4 bases of the junction unmatched. This CDR3 region has 17 residues. The CDR3 DNA sequence: TGTGCCAGCAGCTTGCGGGGACAGCCCTCTGGGGCCAACGTCCTGACTTTC. The encoded protein is CASSLRGQPSGANVLTF.

The rearrangement uses TRBV19 and TRBJ2-1; 15 bases are a match to TRBD2. This CDR3 has 14 residues. CDR1 LNHDA and CDR2 SQIVND come from the germline V gene (reference sequence). V lost 7 bases and J lost 10; bases outside the gene matches: 5. The CDR3 sequence: CASTGGTSGREQFF. CDR3 coding DNA: TGTGCCAGTACGGGAGGGACTAGCGGGAGGGAGCAGTTCTTC.

Within the sample, this clone is medium-sized (0.01 to 0.1%). The gene calls are TRBV25-1 and TRBJ2-7; tentatively, D is TRBD1 (5 bases). Germline CDR1 and CDR2: MGHDK and SYGVNS. Trimming cost V 8 bases and J 1 base, with 9 bases left between them. The CDR3 is made up of 12 amino acids. In nucleotides, the CDR3 is TGTGCCAGCGGCCAGGGTTCCTACGAGCAGTACTTC. Translating it yields CASGQGSYEQYF.

The V gene is TRBV4-3, the J gene TRBJ2-1; D perhaps matches TRBD1 (5 bases). Trimming stripped 0 bases from V and 9 bases from J, with 9 bases between. This CDR3 region has 13 residues. CDR1 and CDR2 from the germline V gene are LGHNA and YSLEER. The CDR3 spells CASSQEGASEQFF. In DNA, the CDR3 is TGCGCCAGCAGCCAAGAAGGGGCGAGTGAGCAGTTCTTC.

J is TRBJ1-1 and V is TRBV28, with D possibly TRBD1 on 5 matching bases. CDR3 length: 13 residues. Germline values: CDR1 MDHEN, CDR2 SYDVKM. The V end was cut by 6 bases, the J end by 8 bases, with 16 bases between. The CDR3 is CASSGRWGSEAFF. The CDR3 DNA follows: TGTGCCAGCAGCGGGAGATGGGGGTCCGAAGCTTTCTTT.

The chain carries TRBV15 and TRBJ1-5, with TRBD1 matching 7 bases. Germline trimming cut 4 bases from V and 4 bases from J; bases unmatched to any gene: 4. CDR1 is LNHNV, CDR2 YYDKDF, per germline (reference sequence). The CDR3 consists of 14 residues. The CDR3 nucleotides are TGTGCCACCAGCAAGGGACAGTGGAATCAGCCCCAGCATTTT. It encodes CATSKGQWNQPQHF.

This clone has only a few counts. The chain combines TRBV5-4 with TRBJ2-1, with D hard to call. CDR1 and CDR2 from the germline V gene are SGHNT and YYREEE (reference sequence). The CDR3 is made up of 15 amino acids. With 2 bases removed from V and 0 bases from J, the gap between germline ends came to 9 bases. The CDR3 sequence is CASSLVGSSYNEQFF. CDR3 DNA: TGTGCCAGCAGCTTAGTTGGCAGCTCCTACAATGAGCAGTTCTTC.

The CDR3 DNA reads as TGTGCCAGTAGTCCCGGGACAGGCTTTAATGAAAAACTGTTTTTT. As protein: CASSPGTGFNEKLFF. This chain links TRBV19 with TRBJ1-4; TRBD1 matches 8 bases. The CDR3 is made up of 15 amino acids. With V trimmed by 5 bases and J by 4 bases, 6 bases remained unmatched. Germline CDR1 reads LNHDA; CDR2 reads SQIVND (reference sequence). The full variable domain, its missing parts supplied by reference TRBV19 and TRBJ1-4, is DGGITQSPKYLFRKEGQNVTLSCEQNLNHDAMYWYRQDPGQGLRLIYYSQIVNDFQKGDIAEGYSVSREKKESFPLTVTSAQKNPTAFYLCASSPGTGFNEKLFFGSGTQLSVL.

V is TRBV30 and J is TRBJ2-1; no firm D call. V gave up 0 bases and J gave up 0 bases, with 12 bases separating them. The CDR3 extends over 16 amino acids. CDR1 and CDR2 (germline): GTSNPN, SVGIG (reference sequence). CDR3 sequence reads: CAWSVPSESSYNEQFF. The CDR3 DNA follows: TGTGCCTGGAGTGTACCATCGGAGAGCTCCTACAATGAGCAGTTCTTC.

V is TRBV6-1 and J is TRBJ2-7; 8 nucleotides agree with TRBD2. The CDR3 totals 15 residues. Germline V gene sequence: CDR1 MNHNS, CDR2 SASEGT. The junction had 6 bases not matched to a gene; V was cut back by 2 bases and J by 3 bases. The CDR3 loop reads CASSEREGENYEQYF. The DNA of the CDR3 is TGTGCCAGCAGTGAACGGGAGGGCGAGAACTACGAGCAGTACTTC.

This chain uses TRBV15 with TRBJ2-1; 7 bases are a match to TRBD1. Germline V gene sequence: CDR1 LNHNV, CDR2 YYDKDF (reference sequence). The CDR3 covers 14 residues. With V trimmed by 1 base and J by 8 bases, 5 bases remained unmatched. CDR3 residues: CATSRGGGGYEQFF. In DNA form, the CDR3 reads TGTGCCACCAGCAGAGGAGGGGGCGGATATGAGCAGTTCTTC.

This clone was detected a few times. This chain joins TRBV28 and TRBJ2-1; D is uncertain. The CDR3 loop spans 16 amino acids. Germline V gives CDR1 MDHEN, CDR2 SYDVKM. V lost 4 bases and J 3 bases, leaving 16 bases between the germline ends. The CDR3 DNA sequence: TGTGCCAGCAGTTCAAGTAAAGCAGGTGGCTACAATGAGCAGTTCTTC. It yields the protein CASSSSKAGGYNEQFF.

The chain recombines TRBV19 with TRBJ1-5; D is ambiguous. Trimming took 3 bases from V and 1 from J, leaving 10 bases between them. This CDR3 has 15 residues. Germline CDR1 and CDR2: LNHDA and SQIVND (reference sequence). The CDR3 loop reads CASSIAGISNQPQHF. In DNA, the CDR3 is TGTGCCAGTAGTATCGCGGGGATCAGCAATCAGCCCCAGCATTTT. Supplemented by reference TRBV19 and TRBJ1-5, the full variable domain reads DGGITQSPKYLFRKEGQNVTLSCEQNLNHDAMYWYRQDPGQGLRLIYYSQIVNDFQKGDIAEGYSVSREKKESFPLTVTSAQKNPTAFYLCASSIAGISNQPQHFGDGTRLSIL.

The CDR3 DNA follows: TGCACCAGCCTCCCGCGGGGAGGCTCCGGAAACACCATATATTTT. As protein: CTSLPRGGSGNTIYF. The chain has TRBV1 and TRBJ1-3. TRBV1 is a pseudogene locus. There are 15 residues in the CDR3.

V usage is TRBV5-4 and J usage is TRBJ2-1; 8 bases match TRBD1. The germline CDR1 and CDR2 sequences are SGHNT and YYREEE (reference sequence). There are 13 residues in the CDR3. J lost 8 bases, V lost 6 bases, and 7 bases had no gene match. The CDR3 sequence: CASTSSQGDEQFF. The CDR3, as DNA: TGTGCCAGCACCTCTTCACAGGGGGATGAGCAGTTCTTC. The full variable domain, rest sourced from reference TRBV5-4 and TRBJ2-1, is ETGVTQSPTHLIKTRGQQVTLRCSSQSGHNTVSWYQQALGQGPQFIFQYYREEENGRGNFPPRFSGLQFPNYSSELNVNALELDDSALYLCASTSSQGDEQFFGPGTRLTVL.

The gene calls are TRBV27 and TRBJ2-5; TRBD1 matches 7 bases. The CDR3 extends over 14 amino acids. Germline CDR1 MNHEY, CDR2 SMNVEV (reference sequence). V gave up 2 bases and J gave up 5 bases; unmatched junction bases: 5. The CDR3, as DNA: TGTGCCAGCAGTTTAGTAGGGGGCGACGAGACCCAGTACTTC. It is translated as CASSLVGGDETQYF.

The rearrangement joins TRBV7-2 to TRBJ2-5, with TRBD1 matching 7 bases. Unmatched junction bases numbered 1, after V lost 5 bases and J lost 1 base. The CDR3 covers 13 residues. Germline CDR1 reads SGHTA; CDR2 reads FQGNSA. In nucleotides, the CDR3 is TGTGCCAGCAGCCAGGGGGTCCAAGAGACCCAGTACTTC. This codes for CASSQGVQETQYF.

CDR3 in DNA: TGTGCCAGTACCCTATACACCAGCGCAACTGAAGCTTTCTTT. It specifies CASTLYTSATEAFF. The chain recombines TRBV19 with TRBJ1-1; the D is unclear. Between the trimmed V and J ends, which lost 7 bases and 5 bases, there was a span of 17 bases. The germline V gene encodes CDR1 LNHDA and CDR2 SQIVND (reference sequence). CDR3 size: 14 residues.